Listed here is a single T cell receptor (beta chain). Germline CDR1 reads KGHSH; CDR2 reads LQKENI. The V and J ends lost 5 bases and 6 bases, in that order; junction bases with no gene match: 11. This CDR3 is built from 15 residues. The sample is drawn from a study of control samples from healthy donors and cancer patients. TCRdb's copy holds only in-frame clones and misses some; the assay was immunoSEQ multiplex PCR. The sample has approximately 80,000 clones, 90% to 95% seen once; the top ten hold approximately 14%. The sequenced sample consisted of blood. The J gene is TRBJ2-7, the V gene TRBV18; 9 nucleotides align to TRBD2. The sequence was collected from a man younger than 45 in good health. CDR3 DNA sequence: TGTGCCAGCTCATCGGAAGCGGGGGGACGAACCGAGCAGTACTTC. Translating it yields CASSSEAGGRTEQYF.